One and the same sample provided the 9 T cell receptor beta chains below, sequenced in a study of shared clonotypes between healthy human individuals. The data were produced by immunoSEQ multiplex PCR, yet TCRdb's version contains in-frame clones alone and is incomplete. The table lists about a million clones, roughly 80% of them singletons. The sample was memory CD4+ T cells from PBMCs. The subset: CD45RA-negative fraction. The receptors originated from a man between 18 and 29 years old in good health. Some clones in this sample may be carry-over from other donors' samples.

The rearrangement links TRBV7-2 to TRBJ2-3, with TRBD2 matching over 11 bases. Looked up from germline, CDR1 is SGHTA and CDR2 is FQGNSA. The CDR3 contains 15 residues. The trim removed 5 bases at V and 4 bases at J, leaving 5 bases unmatched. DNA of the CDR3: TGTGCCAGCAGCCCTAGACTAGCGGGATCAGATACGCAGTATTTT. Amino acids: CASSPRLAGSDTQYF.

V usage is TRBV27 and J usage is TRBJ2-5; 13 positions match TRBD2. The last part of the DNA fits TRBJ2-7 better; the J call may be wrong. Germline V lookup: CDR1 MNHEY, CDR2 SMNVEV (reference sequence). CDR3 size: 14 residues. This chain's CDR3 is CASSGTSGNYEQYF. In nucleotides, the CDR3 is TGTGCCAGCAGTGGGACTAGCGGGAACTACGAGCAGTACTTC.

This clone was detected a few times. The chain has TRBV6-5 and TRBJ2-1; 9 bases align to TRBD2. The CDR3 has 15 amino acids. Germline V CDR1 and CDR2: MNHEY, SVGAGI. The J segment lost 2 bases and the V segment lost 4 bases, leaving 3 bases of the junction unmatched. The CDR3 region has the DNA TGTGCCAGCAGTTTTGCGGGGGGGACCTACAATGAGCAGTTCTTC. This gives the protein CASSFAGGTYNEQFF.

The chain combines TRBV11-1 with TRBJ1-2; 8 nucleotides line up with TRBD1. The CDR3 is 13 residues long. Trimming removed 6 bases from V and 4 bases from J; junction bases left unmatched: 4. CDR1 is SGHAT and CDR2 is FQDESV in the germline V gene (reference sequence). CDR3 DNA sequence: TGTGCCAGCAGTCGCCAGGGGGCCTATGGCTACACCTTC. Translating it yields CASSRQGAYGYTF.

Regarding this clone: Other DNA sequences in this sample translate to the same CDR3. The chain joins TRBV6-6 to TRBJ2-3, with a weak D call TRBD1 (6 bases). Germline loops: CDR1 MNHNY, CDR2 SVGAGI (reference sequence). Trimming removed 2 bases from V and 6 bases from J, with 15 bases in between. CDR3 length equals 15 residues. The CDR3 region is CASSYGGLVVDTQYF. CDR3 nucleotide sequence: TGTGCCAGCAGTTACGGGGGCCTTGTCGTCGATACGCAGTATTTT.

V usage is TRBV7-2 and J usage is TRBJ2-1; tentatively, D is TRBD2 (5 bases). CDR1 is SGHTA and CDR2 is FQGNSA in the germline V gene. The V and J ends lost 7 bases and 4 bases respectively, with 14 bases between them. The CDR3 is 14 residues long. The CDR3 loop reads CASNEDSGYNEQFF. CDR3 DNA sequence: TGTGCCAGCAACGAGGACTCCGGATACAATGAGCAGTTCTTC. Variable domain in full (rest from reference TRBV7-2 and TRBJ2-1): GAGVSQSPSNKVTEKGKDVELRCDPISGHTALYWYRQSLGQGLEFLIYFQGNSAPDKSGLPSDRFSAERTGGSVSTLTIQRTQQEDSAVYLCASNEDSGYNEQFFGPGTRLTVL.

This clone was found once. A far larger clone is one base from this, pointing to a likely read error. This chain connects TRBV27 to TRBJ2-7; 9 nucleotides line up with TRBD1. Germline V gives CDR1 MNHEY, CDR2 SMNVEV (reference sequence). J was trimmed by 2 bases and V by 5 bases; bases with no gene match: 4. The CDR3 is made up of 14 amino acids. The CDR3 DNA is TGTGCCAGCAGTCCGACAGGGGGGCCCTACGAGCAGTACTTC. This codes for CASSPTGGPYEQYF.

The V gene is TRBV4-1, the J gene TRBJ1-6, with TRBD1 identical over 7 bases. V lost 4 bases and J lost 10; bases outside the gene matches: 4. Germline V CDR1 and CDR2: MGHRA, YSYEKL. CDR3 length: 13 amino acids. The CDR3 coding sequence is TGCGCCAGCAGCCTGGGACAGCGGTCACCCCTCCACTTT. It yields the protein CASSLGQRSPLHF.

This clone is a singleton in its sample. The chain has TRBV11-2 and TRBJ2-1; the match to TRBD2 covers 7 bases. Germline V gene lookup returns CDR1 SGHAT and CDR2 FQNNGV. The trim removed 1 base at V and 0 bases at J, leaving 9 bases unmatched. The length of the CDR3 is 18 residues. In nucleotides, the CDR3 is TGTGCCAGCAGCTTAGGAGTTTCGGGCGGGAGCTCCTACAATGAGCAGTTCTTC. The encoded protein is CASSLGVSGGSSYNEQFF.